The 19 T cell receptor beta chains listed next were all sequenced from one sample in a study of blood T cells in healthy people across ages. Sample-barcoded 5' priming and a J-beta primer mix drove a second PCR of 7 to 11 cycles. TCRdb re-called the 5' RACE reads through MiXCR, storing one row per CDR3 protein. Altogether about 840,000 distinct CDR3 sequences are present, approximately 32% being singletons, with the ten largest covering about 9.4%. This sample was also put to use in a study of T cells of mothers and their children.

Input material: blood. The receptors shown here come from a woman aged 40-49 years in good health.

The CDR3 sequence: CAISESTVVRAQPQHF. CDR3 nucleotide sequence: TGTGCCATCAGTGAGTCGACTGTAGTTCGGGCGCAGCCCCAGCATTTT. The rearrangement links TRBV10-3 to TRBJ1-5; no clear D gene. V shed 0 bases and J shed 7 bases, with 16 bases lying between them. Germline V gene data show CDR1 as ENHRY and CDR2 as SYGVKD. This CDR3 is built from 16 residues.

The chain is built from TRBV24-1 and TRBJ2-3; possibly TRBD1 or TRBD2 for D (5 bases each). Trimming pared 5 bases from V and 4 bases from J, leaving 15 bases between. The germline gives CDR1 KGHDR, CDR2 SFDVKD. This CDR3 is 15 amino acids long. DNA of the CDR3: TGTGCCACCAGTGCTCTTGGCAGGGACCCAGATACGCAGTATTTT. As protein: CATSALGRDPDTQYF.

This clonotype occurred many times. This chain joins TRBV6-6 and TRBJ1-2, with 9 positions matching TRBD1. Looked up from germline, CDR1 is MNHNY and CDR2 is SVGAGI (reference sequence). The length of the CDR3 is 14 residues. The V and J ends lost 6 bases and 6 bases, in that order; junction bases with no gene match: 8. The CDR3 spells CASRIAGTGNGYTF. The CDR3, as DNA: TGTGCCAGCAGAATCGCCGGGACAGGGAATGGCTACACCTTC.

In its sample, this clonotype was seen a few times. The chain carries TRBV6-6 and TRBJ2-1; 9 nucleotides align to TRBD2. V lost 7 bases to trimming and J lost 8 bases; unmatched junction nucleotides: 12. Germline V gene sequence: CDR1 MNHNY, CDR2 SVGAGI (reference sequence). The CDR3 loop spans 15 amino acids. The CDR3, as DNA: TGTGCCAGCAACCCCCGGCGGGGGGGCACGGATGAGCAGTTCTTC. This encodes CASNPRRGGTDEQFF.

This clonotype was counted only a few times. The chain uses TRBV5-6 and TRBJ1-2; D is unclear. Germline CDR1 is SGHDT and CDR2 is YYEEEE. Trimming removed 3 bases at V and 1 base at J, with 10 bases between. The CDR3 loop spans 14 amino acids. The CDR3 spells CASSSGVHNYGYTF. The CDR3 nucleotides are TGTGCCAGCAGCTCTGGAGTCCATAACTATGGCTACACCTTC.

V usage is TRBV20-1 and J usage is TRBJ1-1; D is undetermined. The CDR3 contains 12 residues. Per germline, CDR1 DFQATT and CDR2 SNEGSKA (reference sequence). V was trimmed by 0 bases and J by 5 bases, leaving 7 bases between them. CDR3 sequence: CSARDPTTEAFF. CDR3 sequence (DNA): TGCAGTGCTAGAGACCCGACAACTGAAGCTTTCTTT.

This clonotype has just a few counts. The V and J genes are TRBV4-1 and TRBJ2-7; weak D call: TRBD1 (5 bases). With 0 bases removed from V and 3 bases from J, the gap between germline ends came to 15 bases. Germline V gene data show CDR1 as MGHRA and CDR2 as YSYEKL. CDR3 length: 16 residues. CDR3 nucleotide sequence: TGCGCCAGCAGCCAAGAGAAGCGTCAGGGTCACTACGAGCAGTACTTC. This codes for CASSQEKRQGHYEQYF.

This clonotype has ten or more counts. The rearrangement joins TRBV7-2 to TRBJ2-6; TRBD1 matches 9 bases. The CDR3 sequence is 18 residues long. Looked up from germline, CDR1 is SGHTA and CDR2 is FQGNSA. The V segment lost 5 bases and the J segment 0 bases; nucleotides outside the gene matches: 8. The CDR3 region has the DNA TGTGCCAGCAGCCCCCGGACAGGGGCCTACTCTGGGGCCAACGTCCTGACTTTC. It specifies CASSPRTGAYSGANVLTF.

The V call is TRBV9, the J call TRBJ2-3; 8 positions agree with TRBD1. The V segment lost 0 bases and the J segment 2 bases; nucleotides outside the gene matches: 5. This CDR3 comprises 16 residues. Per germline, CDR1 SGDLS and CDR2 YYNGEE. The CDR3 coding sequence is TGTGCCAGCAGCGTAGGAGGGGACAGGTTCACAGATACGCAGTATTTT. The encoded protein is CASSVGGDRFTDTQYF.

In its sample, this clonotype was seen a few times. The chain carries TRBV20-1 and TRBJ2-3; D not certain. The CDR3 spans 14 residues. V lost 0 bases and J 7 bases, leaving 14 bases between the germline ends. The germline gives CDR1 DFQATT, CDR2 SNEGSKA (reference sequence). This CDR3 reads CSARDSRGEYTQYF. The CDR3 nucleotides read TGCAGTGCTAGAGATAGCCGCGGCGAGTATACGCAGTATTTT.

This clonotype was detected only a few times. The chain combines TRBV27 with TRBJ1-2; possible D gene TRBD1, 5 bases. V lost 7 bases to trimming and J lost 3 bases, with 15 bases between them. This CDR3 spans 14 amino acids. Germline CDR1 MNHEY, CDR2 SMNVEV (reference sequence). The CDR3 region is CASTPGRGDYGYTF. The CDR3, as DNA: TGTGCCAGCACCCCCGGGAGGGGAGACTATGGCTACACCTTC.

The V and J genes are TRBV7-2 and TRBJ2-2; 9 bases are a match to TRBD1. Germline V gene data show CDR1 as SGHTA and CDR2 as FQGNSA. The ends lost 5 bases at V and 2 bases at J; junction bases unmatched: 9. The CDR3 extends over 17 amino acids. The CDR3 sequence is CASSPVPGQGNTGELFF. The CDR3 nucleotides read TGTGCCAGCAGCCCCGTCCCGGGACAGGGAAACACCGGGGAGCTGTTTTTT.

In its sample, this clonotype was seen a few times. V usage is TRBV6-1 and J usage is TRBJ2-7; D not resolved. The CDR3 spans 16 residues. Germline assignment: CDR1 MNHNS and CDR2 SASEGT. Trimming stripped 9 bases from V and 0 bases from J, with 21 bases between. The CDR3 DNA is TGTGCCAGAGGTGGGATAATCCGGCACAGCTCCTACGAGCAGTACTTC. Amino acids: CARGGIIRHSSYEQYF.

This clonotype has ten or more counts. The chain is built from TRBV5-1 and TRBJ2-7, with 8 nucleotides matching TRBD1. With V trimmed by 0 bases and J by 7 bases, 6 bases remained unmatched. Germline V lookup: CDR1 SGHRS, CDR2 YFSETQ. This CDR3 has 14 amino acids. CDR3 loop: CASSLADRVHEQYF. CDR3 bases: TGCGCCAGCAGCTTGGCGGACAGGGTCCATGAGCAGTACTTC.

J is TRBJ1-1 and V is TRBV7-6; D is perhaps TRBD1 (5 bases). V was trimmed by 6 bases and J by 3 bases, leaving 17 bases between them. The germline V gene has CDR1 SGHVS and CDR2 FNYEAQ. This CDR3 has 15 amino acids. The CDR3 DNA follows: TGTGCCAGCAGTTCAAGGAGGGGAAATGACACTGAAGCTTTCTTT. Amino acids: CASSSRRGNDTEAFF.

This chain joins TRBV20-1 and TRBJ2-3; a possible D gene is TRBD2 (6 bases). The CDR3 is made up of 15 amino acids. Trimming cost V 5 bases and J 2 bases, with 17 bases left between them. Per the germline V gene, CDR1 is DFQATT and CDR2 is SNEGSKA (reference sequence). The CDR3 spells CSAETGTSITDTQYF. DNA for the CDR3: TGCAGTGCTGAGACCGGGACTTCAATCACAGATACGCAGTATTTT.

This clonotype was observed a few times. The chain is built from TRBV24-1 and TRBJ2-1; possibly TRBD1 for D (6 bases). The CDR3 totals 16 residues. Trimming removed 2 bases from V and 3 bases from J, with 13 bases in between. Germline V gives CDR1 KGHDR, CDR2 SFDVKD. The CDR3 loop reads CATSDSLQGLYNEQFF. The CDR3 nucleotides read TGTGCCACCAGTGATTCGCTACAGGGCCTCTACAATGAGCAGTTCTTC.

The chain combines TRBV6-6 with TRBJ2-7, with 7 positions matching TRBD1. Per the germline V gene, CDR1 is MNHNY and CDR2 is SVGAGI (reference sequence). There are 15 residues in the CDR3. V lost 2 bases to trimming and J lost 6 bases; unmatched junction nucleotides: 10. CDR3: CASSYSEGAKGEQYF. CDR3 nucleotide sequence: TGTGCCAGCAGTTACAGCGAGGGGGCGAAGGGCGAGCAGTACTTC.

CDR3 coding DNA: TGCGCCAGCAGCTTGGAGTGGGGGCCCCGCGAGACCCAGTACTTC. Its translation is CASSLEWGPRETQYF. The gene calls are TRBV5-1 and TRBJ2-5; a weak D match, TRBD1 (6 bases). Per germline, CDR1 SGHRS and CDR2 YFSETQ. This CDR3 has 15 amino acids. The ends were cut back, 0 bases at V and 5 bases at J, with 14 bases in the middle.